The 15 T cell receptor beta chains below were found in one sample sequenced in a study of human T cells and chemical hapten exposure. Time point noted: patch test 1, 2 weeks after DPC sensitization. The treatment is: therapeutic diphenylcyclopropenone sensitization with weekly scalp DPC. TCRdb independently ran MiXCR on the RACE reads; one entry per CDR3 protein. The repertoire holds fewer than 400,000 distinct CDR3 sequences, with approximately 6.3% as singletons. Material: whole blood, obtained in connection with sensitization to the hapten diphenylcyclopropenone (DPC). These receptors originate from a woman aged 18-30 years with alopecia areata. Some clones in this sample may be carry-over from other donors' samples.

This clonotype showed up many times. The chain links TRBV6-5 to TRBJ2-3; 11 positions agree with TRBD2. Germline-derived CDR1 and CDR2 are MNHEY and SVGAGI. The CDR3 consists of 16 residues. V lost 8 bases and J lost 6; bases outside the gene matches: 13. The CDR3 reads CASGLQLAGVQDTQYF. CDR3 sequence (DNA): TGTGCCAGCGGGCTCCAACTAGCGGGGGTCCAGGATACGCAGTATTTT.

In its sample, this clonotype was seen a few times. J is TRBJ1-2 and V is TRBV3-1; D remains unclear. The germline V gene has CDR1 LGHDT and CDR2 YNNKEL (reference sequence). The CDR3 totals 14 residues. The ends were cut back, 2 bases at V and 1 base at J, with 8 bases in the middle. The CDR3 sequence: CASSQNTINYGYTF. For the CDR3, the DNA is TGTGCCAGCAGCCAAAATACTATTAACTATGGCTACACCTTC.

The J gene is TRBJ1-1, the V gene TRBV10-3, with 9 bases lining up with TRBD1. Germline CDR1 is ENHRY and CDR2 is SYGVKD. The CDR3 contains 15 residues. The V and J ends lost 10 bases and 5 bases, in that order; junction bases with no gene match: 14. This CDR3 is CATSPPGQGGTEAFF. CDR3 coding DNA: TGTGCCACCTCCCCCCCGGGACAGGGTGGGACTGAAGCTTTCTTT.

This clonotype has just a few counts. The rearrangement uses TRBV6-2 or TRBV6-3 and TRBJ2-1, with 7 bases aligning to TRBD2. The germline V gene encodes CDR1 MNHEY and CDR2 SVGEGT. The CDR3 has 20 amino acids. The junction had 23 bases not matched to a gene; V was cut back by 4 bases and J by 5 bases. The CDR3 spells CASSSLTPSSEAGDHNEQFF. CDR3 DNA: TGTGCCAGCAGTTCACTCACCCCATCTAGTGAGGCGGGGGACCACAATGAGCAGTTCTTC.

This clonotype was picked up many times. J is TRBJ2-1 and V is TRBV12-5, with TRBD1 as a possible D gene (6 bases). CDR1 is LGHNT, CDR2 FRNRAP, per germline. This CDR3 region has 15 residues. Trimming took 6 bases from V and 3 from J, leaving 15 bases between them. The CDR3: CASGPGQGNYNEQFF. CDR3 nucleotide sequence: TGTGCTAGTGGCCCCGGCCAGGGGAACTACAATGAGCAGTTCTTC.

The chain carries TRBV12-3 or TRBV12-4 and TRBJ1-3; 10 nucleotides agree with TRBD1. CDR3 length equals 16 residues. V shed 3 bases and J 8 bases; nucleotides not matched to a gene: 10. Written as DNA, the CDR3 is TGTGCCAGCAGTTTGGCACCGGGACAGGGGATCGACACCATATATTTT. It yields the protein CASSLAPGQGIDTIYF.

To note about this clonotype: A single base separates this from a much larger clone, so it may be a read error. Since the CDR3 does not end with the conserved phenylalanine or tryptophan, this likely comes from a read error. The gene calls are TRBV6-2 or TRBV6-3 and TRBJ2-7; the D gene could be TRBD1 or TRBD2 (5 bases each). Germline CDR1 reads MNHEY; CDR2 reads SVGEGT. The CDR3 extends over 12 amino acids. V was pared by 3 bases and J by 6 bases, with 9 bases between. This CDR3 reads CASSYGTGEQYL. DNA for the CDR3: TGTGCCAGCAGTTATGGGACGGGCGAGCAGTACCTC.

This clonotype came up many times. V usage is TRBV6-2 or TRBV6-3 and J usage is TRBJ2-3, with no clear D. Germline V gives CDR1 MNHEY, CDR2 SVGEGT. The CDR3 contains 12 residues. The V and J ends lost 8 bases and 4 bases respectively, with 10 bases between them. The CDR3 DNA reads as TGTGCCAGCTCCAGACCAGCAGATACGCAGTATTTT. It translates to CASSRPADTQYF.

This clonotype showed up many times. The chain combines TRBV28 with TRBJ2-7; D is unclear. This CDR3 spans 12 amino acids. V was cut by 5 bases and J by 6 bases, with 11 bases left in between. CDR1 and CDR2 from the germline V gene are MDHEN and SYDVKM. CDR3 loop: CASSRTETEQYF. The CDR3 DNA is TGTGCCAGCAGTCGGACCGAAACCGAGCAGTACTTC.

This clonotype was seen a handful of times. The chain is built from TRBV4-1 and TRBJ1-2; D uncertain. The CDR3 has 14 amino acids. Germline V CDR1 and CDR2: MGHRA, YSYEKL. The V gene lost 1 base and the J gene lost 0 bases, with 6 bases spanning the gap. CDR3 loop: CASSQGPSNYGYTF. CDR3 in DNA: TGCGCCAGCAGCCAAGGCCCCTCTAACTATGGCTACACCTTC.

This clonotype was counted ten times or more. This chain joins TRBV6-5 and TRBJ1-6; weak D call: TRBD1 (6 bases). The germline V and J ends were trimmed by 2 bases and 7 bases, with 15 bases remaining between them. The CDR3 covers 16 residues. The germline gives CDR1 MNHEY, CDR2 SVGAGI. The CDR3 protein is CASSYTGGRTNSPLHF. The CDR3 DNA reads TGTGCCAGCAGTTACACCGGGGGCCGTACGAATTCACCCCTCCACTTT.

V gene TRBV28 combines with J gene TRBJ2-7, with 8 bases that match TRBD2. Germline V CDR1 and CDR2: MDHEN, SYDVKM. CDR3 length equals 16 residues. V lost 6 bases and J lost 0; bases outside the gene matches: 10. The CDR3 region is CASSRSPGGASYEQYF. CDR3 nucleotide sequence: TGTGCCAGCAGCCGTAGCCCGGGAGGGGCCTCCTACGAGCAGTACTTC.

This clonotype was seen ten or more times. The chain joins TRBV5-1 to TRBJ2-2; 8 nucleotides line up with TRBD2. Germline CDR1 SGHRS, CDR2 YFSETQ. This CDR3 is built from 15 residues. V dropped 2 bases and J dropped 4; count of bases not matched to a gene: 4. The CDR3 protein is CASSLAGVFTGELFF. The CDR3, as DNA: TGCGCCAGCAGCTTAGCGGGGGTATTCACCGGGGAGCTGTTTTTT.

This clonotype showed up many times. The DNA for the CDR3 is TGTGCCAGCAGTTACTCCCGGACAGGGGCAACTAATGAAAAACTGTTTTTT. Protein: CASSYSRTGATNEKLFF. This chain joins TRBV6-6 and TRBJ1-4; 9 bases map to TRBD1. Germline CDR1 and CDR2: MNHNY and SVGAGI (reference sequence). The length of the CDR3 is 17 residues. The ends lost 0 bases at V and 0 bases at J; junction bases unmatched: 2.

This clonotype has just a few counts. The chain recombines TRBV12-3 or TRBV12-4 with TRBJ1-6; no clear D. Trimming cost V 3 bases and J 11 bases, with 8 bases left between them. This CDR3 comprises 12 residues. The chain's CDR3 is CASSFGVPPLHF. The CDR3 DNA reads as TGTGCCAGCAGTTTCGGGGTCCCACCCCTCCACTTT.